This TCR beta chain was recorded in a study of T cells in Graves' hyperthyroidism and ophthalmopathy. RNA transcripts served as the template for amplifying TCR beta CDR3 regions. The study used the HTBI primer set for a first-round RT-PCR of the TCR CDR3. TCRdb re-derived calls from the multiplex PCR reads in MiXCR, one entry per CDR3 protein. The sample holds 370,000 or so distinct CDR3 sequences, around 25% seen once. Study-wide findings and caveats: Most thyroid clonotypes expanded above 0.001 were also detected in blood.

Comment on this clonotype: Its specificity is unknown. One end of the junction fails to match germline, which may point to a read error.

Diagnosis rested on symptoms, serum thyroxine and TRAb, thyroid ultrasound, and orbital computed tomography. Fresh peripheral blood, around 9.3 ml of it, supplied the PBMCs. CDR1 is MDHEN, CDR2 SYDVKM, per germline. There are 15 residues in the CDR3. The sample consisted of blood. This chain joins TRBV28 and TRBJ2-3; D is undetermined. The receptor comes from a man between 45 and 60 years old with Graves' hyperthyroidism. CDR3 nucleotides: TGCGCCAGCAGCCATGAAAGTCTTGCCGGAGATACGCAGTATTTT. Encoded protein: CASSHESLAGDTQYF.